Listed here are 18 T cell receptor beta chains from one sample, sequenced in a study of patients and donors after allogeneic stem cell transplantation. TCRdb redid the calling of the RT-PCR reads with MiXCR, one entry per CDR3 protein. The sample lists approximately 31,000 distinct CDR3 sequences, roughly a third seen once, with just over 75% in the top ten. The sample taken for sequencing was blood, either unsorted or a sorted T cell fraction (not recorded which). Receptor source: a human donor who was either an allogeneic HSCT recipient or a stem cell or donor lymphocyte infusion donor (not recorded which). It is not recorded whose cells these are; they may come from a transplant donor.

This chain connects TRBV18 to TRBJ2-1; D not resolved. Trimming left V 6 bases short and J 8 bases short, with 8 bases between. Germline values: CDR1 KGHSH, CDR2 LQKENI. The CDR3 runs 11 residues. The CDR3 nucleotides are TGTGCCAGCTCGCGGAGCCATGAGCAGTTCTTC. This translates into CASSRSHEQFF.

This chain links TRBV7-9 with TRBJ2-1, with D perhaps TRBD2 (6 bases). Trimming took 2 bases from V and 0 from J, leaving 14 bases between them. The CDR3 runs to 17 residues. Germline V gene sequence: CDR1 SEHNR, CDR2 FQNEAQ (reference sequence). This chain's CDR3 is CASSLMLALISYNEQFF. The CDR3 nucleotides read TGTGCCAGCAGCTTAATGCTAGCGCTAATCTCCTACAATGAGCAGTTCTTC.

This clonotype was found a few times. The gene calls are TRBV7-6 and TRBJ1-4; 11 bases are shared with TRBD1. Germline CDR1 is SGHVS and CDR2 is FNYEAQ. This CDR3 has 16 amino acids. J was trimmed by 5 bases and V by 3 bases; bases with no gene match: 5. This chain's CDR3 is CASSFRDRGSNEKLFF. In DNA, the CDR3 is TGTGCCAGCAGCTTCCGGGACAGGGGGTCCAATGAAAAACTGTTTTTT.

The rearrangement uses TRBV7-9 and TRBJ1-1, with D uncertain. Trimming left V 3 bases short and J 3 bases short, with 14 bases between. The CDR3 runs 15 residues. The germline CDR1 and CDR2 sequences are SEHNR and FQNEAQ (reference sequence). The CDR3 DNA follows: TGTGCCAGCAGCTTCGGTGGTGTTGTGGACACTGAAGCTTTCTTT. It yields the protein CASSFGGVVDTEAFF.

This clonotype was found a few times. This chain links TRBV5-1 with TRBJ1-5; 7 nucleotides agree with TRBD1. V was clipped by 4 bases and J by 5 bases; unmatched bases: 9. Germline lookup yields CDR1 SGHRS and CDR2 YFSETQ. The CDR3 covers 15 residues. The CDR3 DNA reads as TGCGCCAGCAGCCCCGCAGGGGGGGAAGATCAGCCCCAGCATTTT. It codes for CASSPAGGEDQPQHF.

This chain uses TRBV2 with TRBJ2-2, with TRBD2 matching over 12 bases. The CDR3 runs to 16 residues. The J segment lost 5 bases and the V segment lost 6 bases, leaving 7 bases of the junction unmatched. Germline V gene lookup returns CDR1 SNHLY and CDR2 FYNNEI. The CDR3 protein is CASSSGLAGITGELFF. The DNA of the CDR3 is TGTGCCAGCAGCTCAGGACTAGCGGGAATTACCGGGGAGCTGTTTTTT.

The CDR3 here is CATLRQGENYGYTF. CDR3 nucleotide sequence: TGTGCCACCCTCCGTCAGGGGGAAAACTATGGCTACACCTTC. The chain couples TRBV19 to TRBJ1-2; 7 nucleotides line up with TRBD1. Unmatched junction bases numbered 10, after V lost 10 bases and J lost 2 bases. The CDR3 extends over 14 amino acids. CDR1 is LNHDA and CDR2 is SQIVND in the germline V gene (reference sequence).

V gene TRBV20-1 combines with J gene TRBJ2-1, with 8 bases fitting TRBD2. V gave up 0 bases and J gave up 5 bases; unmatched junction bases: 9. The CDR3 runs to 16 residues. Germline V lookup: CDR1 DFQATT, CDR2 SNEGSKA (reference sequence). The CDR3 spells CSARDSGAGGNNEQFF. Here the CDR3 DNA reads TGCAGTGCTAGAGATTCAGGGGCGGGAGGCAACAATGAGCAGTTCTTC.

DNA of the CDR3: TGTGCCAGCAGCCAAGATCTTTCTGACAACTATGGCTACACCTTC. Protein product: CASSQDLSDNYGYTF. The chain uses TRBV4-2 and TRBJ1-2; D unresolved. The CDR3 extends over 15 amino acids. V gave up 0 bases and J gave up 2 bases, with 10 bases separating them. Germline V lookup: CDR1 LGHNA, CDR2 YNFKEQ.

There are many counts of this clonotype. The rearrangement joins TRBV7-6 to TRBJ1-2; D gene unclear. The germline gives CDR1 SGHVS, CDR2 FNYEAQ. CDR3 length equals 16 residues. With 5 bases removed from V and 7 bases from J, the gap between germline ends came to 23 bases. The DNA of the CDR3 is TGTGCCAGCAGCGAAAGGGCAGGAGTCGGAGCGAGTGGCTACACCTTC. Translated, it gives CASSERAGVGASGYTF.

The chain combines TRBV12-3 or TRBV12-4 with TRBJ1-1, with a weak D call TRBD1 (5 bases). CDR3 length: 14 residues. V was clipped by 7 bases and J by 5 bases, with 17 bases between them. The CDR3, as DNA: TGTGCCAGCAATACCAGGGAGGAGAGGACTGAAGCTTTCTTT. This gives the protein CASNTREERTEAFF.

The gene calls are TRBV7-9 and TRBJ2-3, with 7 bases lining up with TRBD2. The CDR3 is 13 amino acids. In germline, CDR1 is SEHNR, CDR2 FQNEAQ (reference sequence). The chain's CDR3 is CDGSSGSTDTQYF. In nucleotides, the CDR3 is TGTGACGGATCTAGCGGAAGCACAGATACGCAGTATTTT.

The chain is built from TRBV4-2 and TRBJ2-1; D is unresolved. The CDR3 runs to 15 residues. Trimming removed 0 bases from V and 0 bases from J, with 6 bases in between. The germline gives CDR1 LGHNA, CDR2 YNFKEQ. CDR3 nucleotide sequence: TGTGCCAGCAGCCAAGAGGTTTACTCCTACAATGAGCAGTTCTTC. This translates into CASSQEVYSYNEQFF.

V usage is TRBV5-6 and J usage is TRBJ2-5; D gene uncertain. V was shortened by 2 bases and J by 5 bases, with 13 bases between the two germline ends. From germline, CDR1 is SGHDT and CDR2 YYEEEE. The CDR3 is 14 residues long. The CDR3 loop reads CASSFVRPKETQYF. The DNA for the CDR3 is TGTGCCAGCAGCTTTGTCCGTCCTAAGGAGACCCAGTACTTC.

The chain uses TRBV5-1 and TRBJ1-2; D remains ambiguous. Per the germline V gene, CDR1 is SGHRS and CDR2 is YFSETQ. Trimming shortened V by 4 bases and J by 3 bases, and 10 bases separated the two germline ends. The CDR3 spans 13 residues. CDR3 nucleotide sequence: TGCGCCAGCAGCGGTAGGGAGTACTATGGCTACACCTTC. Protein: CASSGREYYGYTF.

The chain joins TRBV21-1 to TRBJ2-4; the table's TRBD1 call for D was not verified on the DNA. TRBV21-1 is assigned pseudogene status. This CDR3 contains 15 residues. The CDR3 protein is CASSKVGTGWYIQYF. The CDR3 DNA reads TGTGCCAGCAGCAAAGTCGGGACAGGATGGTACATTCAGTACTTC.

This clonotype is medium-sized (0.01 to 0.1%) in the sample. This chain links TRBV5-1 with TRBJ1-5; D gene uncertain. Trimming cost V 4 bases and J 1 base, with 12 bases left between them. From germline, CDR1 is SGHRS and CDR2 YFSETQ. The CDR3 totals 15 residues. The CDR3 DNA is TGCGCCAGCAGCCCCCTGGGGAGAAGCAATCAGCCCCAGCATTTT. Amino acids: CASSPLGRSNQPQHF.

CDR3 sequence reads: CASSPGGGSPYGYTF. CDR3 nucleotides: TGCGCCAGCAGCCCCGGGGGGGGCTCTCCCTATGGCTACACCTTC. The gene calls are TRBV5-1 and TRBJ1-2, with TRBD1 as a possible D gene (6 bases). CDR3 length equals 15 residues. CDR1 is SGHRS, CDR2 YFSETQ, per germline. With 4 bases removed from V and 4 bases from J, the gap between germline ends came to 17 bases.